The 8 T cell receptor beta chains presented below share a single source sample, sequenced in a study of chemoradiotherapy in HPV16-positive cancers. The repertoire was sequenced with immunoSEQ multiplex PCR; TCRdb's copy has only in-frame clones and lacks some. This sample has thousands of clones; roughly 89% occur once, and the top ten carry roughly 4%. The sample here was tumor tissue, taken from a patient who underwent chemoradiotherapy. All receptors derive from a human donor with HPV-associated anogenital cancer.

This chain joins TRBV4-2 and TRBJ2-6; TRBD2 agrees at 8 bases. V trimming: 0 bases; J trimming: 0 bases; junction bases outside the gene matches: 7. The CDR3 covers 19 residues. The germline V gene has CDR1 LGHNA and CDR2 YNFKEQ. CDR3 residues: CASSQDWAGGDSGANVLTF. CDR3 bases: TGTGCCAGCAGCCAAGATTGGGCCGGGGGGGACTCTGGGGCCAACGTCCTGACTTTC.

V and J are TRBV30 and TRBJ1-6, with 7 bases lining up with TRBD1. Germline trimming cut 5 bases from V and 5 bases from J; bases unmatched to any gene: 6. The CDR3 is 14 residues long. CDR1 and CDR2 from the germline V gene are GTSNPN and SVGIG (reference sequence). The CDR3 sequence is CAWSRDSNNSPLHF. The CDR3 region has the DNA TGTGCCTGGTCCCGGGACAGTAATAATTCACCCCTCCACTTT. Full variable domain (remainder filled in from reference TRBV30 and TRBJ1-6): SQTIHQWPATLVQPVGSPLSLECTVEGTSNPNLYWYRQAAGRGLQLLFYSVGIGQISSEVPQNLSASRPQDRQFILSSKKLLLSDSGFYLCAWSRDSNNSPLHFGNGTRLTVT.

This chain links TRBV5-1 with TRBJ1-4, with 9 bases that match TRBD1. V shed 0 bases, J shed 7 bases, and the junction held 4 bases outside the gene matches. The CDR3 consists of 15 residues. Per the germline V gene, CDR1 is SGHRS and CDR2 is YFSETQ. The CDR3: CASSLDSGQGEKLFF. The CDR3 bases are TGCGCCAGCAGCTTGGATTCGGGACAGGGTGAAAAACTGTTTTTT.

The chain employs TRBV7-3 and TRBJ1-3; D remains ambiguous. The germline gives CDR1 SGHTA, CDR2 FQGTGA. Trimming removed 2 bases from V and 10 bases from J, with 9 bases in between. The CDR3 has 12 residues. CDR3 nucleotides: TGTGCCAGCAGCTTAGATGGGAAAACCATATATTTT. It encodes CASSLDGKTIYF.

The chain carries TRBV4-2 and TRBJ2-7; D not certain. The length of the CDR3 is 15 residues. Germline assignment: CDR1 LGHNA and CDR2 YNFKEQ. V lost 0 bases to trimming and J lost 0 bases, with 9 bases between them. CDR3 sequence (DNA): TGTGCCAGCAGCCAAGATCTTGGGATCTCCTACGAGCAGTACTTC. Its protein product is CASSQDLGISYEQYF.

This clone was detected only once. V and J are TRBV9 and TRBJ1-6; D not resolved. CDR1 is SGDLS, CDR2 YYNGEE, per germline. Trimming removed 4 bases from V and 8 bases from J, with 16 bases in between. The CDR3 is 15 residues long. For the CDR3, the DNA is TGTGCCAGCAGCACATCCCTGGACCTATATTCACCCCTCCACTTT. Residues: CASSTSLDLYSPLHF. Full variable domain (rest looked up from reference TRBV9 and TRBJ1-6): DSGVTQTPKHLITATGQRVTLRCSPRSGDLSVYWYQQSLDQGLQFLIQYYNGEERAKGNILERFSAQQFPDLHSELNLSSLELGDSALYFCASSTSLDLYSPLHFGNGTRLTVT.

The chain carries TRBV6-5 and TRBJ1-2; 9 bases fit TRBD1. J was trimmed by 6 bases and V by 6 bases; bases with no gene match: 11. CDR3 length equals 15 residues. The germline gives CDR1 MNHEY, CDR2 SVGAGI. This CDR3 reads CASSRNLQGANGYTF. The DNA for the CDR3 is TGTGCCAGCAGCCGAAACCTACAGGGGGCCAATGGCTACACCTTC.

This chain uses TRBV6-5 with TRBJ2-1; TRBD2 matches at 7 bases. Germline V gives CDR1 MNHEY, CDR2 SVGAGI. The CDR3 has 15 amino acids. The J segment lost 7 bases and the V segment lost 6 bases, leaving 12 bases of the junction unmatched. The CDR3 region is CASRLTWSGENEQFF. The CDR3 nucleotides are TGTGCCAGCAGGTTAACCTGGAGCGGGGAAAATGAGCAGTTCTTC.